This T cell receptor beta chain was captured in a study of OX40 agonist ivuxolimab in advanced cancers. Study-level results: At 0.1 to 3.0 mg/kg, CD4+ and CD8+ blood T cells expanded clonally by week 6. Researchers report that CD8+ T cells had, on average, more expanded clones than CD4+.

This clone was counted only a few times. The antigen is undetermined. V lost 2 bases and J 2 bases, leaving 13 bases between the germline ends. In germline, CDR1 is MNHEY, CDR2 SMNVEV (reference sequence). This CDR3 contains 15 residues. The assay was immunoSEQ multiplex PCR, and TCRdb's table has in-frame clones only and misses some. Of under 50,000 clones detected, 70% to 80% appear once; the ten largest clones hold around 13%. This TCR derives from an adult with an advanced solid tumor such as melanoma, head and neck, liver or kidney cancer. Sequencing used CD4+ or CD8+ T cells sorted from blood, obtained in a trial of the OX40 agonist ivuxolimab. The J gene is TRBJ2-7, the V gene TRBV27; D possibly corresponds to TRBD2 (6 bases). Here the CDR3 reads CASSLDPRTTYEQYF. CDR3 sequence (DNA): TGTGCCAGCAGTTTAGATCCGCGGACTACCTACGAGCAGTACTTC.